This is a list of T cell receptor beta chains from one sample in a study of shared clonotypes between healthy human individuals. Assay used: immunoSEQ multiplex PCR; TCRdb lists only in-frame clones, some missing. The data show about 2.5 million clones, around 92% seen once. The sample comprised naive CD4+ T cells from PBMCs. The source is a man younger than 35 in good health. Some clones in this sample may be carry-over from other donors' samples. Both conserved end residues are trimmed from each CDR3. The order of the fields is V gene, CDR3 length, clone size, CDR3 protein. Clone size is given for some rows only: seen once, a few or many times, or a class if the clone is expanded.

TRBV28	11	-	ATTPQGMGEQY
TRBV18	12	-	ASSPPGLNTEAF
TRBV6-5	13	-	ASSSGQGFNQPQH
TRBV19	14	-	ASSQHRAAANEKLF
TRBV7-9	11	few	ASSTGVDQPQH
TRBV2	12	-	ASSDRDGYNEQF
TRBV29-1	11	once	SVEPQGRETQY
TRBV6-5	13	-	ASSYSNPSYGEQY
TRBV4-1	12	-	ASSQVLGTDTQY
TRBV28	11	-	ASSFQTVRTQY
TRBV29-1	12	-	SVGASGLTDTQY
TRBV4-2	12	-	ASSAGQEYNEQF
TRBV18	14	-	ASSATGTSNSYEQY
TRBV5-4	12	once	ASSFDSLPYEQY
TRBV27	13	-	ASSSDRLSSYEQY
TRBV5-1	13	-	ASSPTSNSLTEQY
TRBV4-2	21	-	ASSEGQGANGDHLPQGEETQY
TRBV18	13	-	ASSQRQGGTGELF
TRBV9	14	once	ASSVYRGEMNTEAF
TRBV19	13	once	ASRLQDRGQYEQY
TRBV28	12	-	ASSFPGQDYEQY
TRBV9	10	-	ASSPQRDTQY
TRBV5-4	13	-	ASSLEGGGSYEQY
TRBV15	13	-	ATSSPRDNTGELF
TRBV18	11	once	ASSPRHDYGYT
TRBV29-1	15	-	SVELFSGPPSFYEQY
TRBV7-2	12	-	ASSSGQGSDTQY
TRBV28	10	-	ASSKTYTEAF
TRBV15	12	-	ATREEAAYNEQF
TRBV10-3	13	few	AISERIGTSQRQF
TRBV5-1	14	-	ASSSGQPGFSGELF
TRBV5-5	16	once	ASSGVGTVIWGENGYT
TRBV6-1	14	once	ASSEELGQGQETQY
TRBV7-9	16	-	ASSFRLNSGRFSYEQY
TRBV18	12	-	ASSVRSGTGELF
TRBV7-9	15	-	ASSLRQQFATNEKLF
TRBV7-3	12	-	ASATSGTYNEQF
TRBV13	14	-	ASSLRVSKSGNTIY
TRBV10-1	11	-	ASSEVGRDEQF
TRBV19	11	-	ASKVTAGNEQF
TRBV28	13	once	ASSLTGAGTGELF
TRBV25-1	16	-	ASSEYGTSGSSYNEQF